The entry that follows covers one TCR beta chain sequence. The entirety of the isolated RNA underwent reverse transcription, so expressed TCRB transcripts were sequenced. TCRdb keeps only in-frame clones here, not all; method: immunoSEQ multiplex PCR. The sample comprises 300,000 to 450,000 clones, roughly 13% of which are singletons, and about 0.017% rests with the top ten. V lost 8 bases and J 4 bases, leaving 18 bases between the germline ends. CDR1 is MNHNY and CDR2 is SVGAGI in the germline V gene (reference sequence). CDR3 length equals 15 residues. These data originate in a study of beta chain features in type 1 diabetes.

The chain couples TRBV6-6 to TRBJ2-1; a possible D gene is TRBD2 (6 bases). This sequence originates from a man between 18 and 35 years old in good health. The sample consisted of naive CD4+ T cells from blood. Here the CDR3 reads CASLRDGGRYNEQFF. The CDR3 DNA sequence: TGTGCCAGCTTACGGGACGGGGGAAGGTACAATGAGCAGTTCTTC.